This TCR beta chain is drawn from a study of cytotoxic CD8 clonotypes in ibrutinib-treated CLL (dated by TCRdb to the early 2020s). At the level of the whole study: The cohort had ten to twelve relapsed/refractory and around 15 treatment-naive patients; about 17 were IGHV unmutated. Partial responses were observed in about 25 patients and complete responses in 2; after a median follow-up of 68 months, remission was maintained in 15 or so patients and progression was observed in roughly twelve. Every sample from remission and from progressive disease was obtained while the patients were still on ibrutinib. Samples averaged roughly 260,000 productive templates and some 91,000 productive rearrangements. Of the approximately 87 people in the trial, about two dozen had longitudinal samples available. Cryopreserved peripheral blood mononuclear cells were collected at three points: before therapy, at response, and at either sustained remission or disease progression. Response samples were taken after a median of 12 months on treatment, ranging from roughly 6 to 36 months. Points the paper makes about the study in general: Clonality rose at ibrutinib response, remained stable during sustained remission, and dropped back toward baseline at progression. Public clonotypes were rare and either shrank or stayed stable during treatment, and the rise in clonality at ibrutinib response reflected expansion of private clonotypes. At baseline, clonality was higher than in age-matched healthy donors and showed a strong correlation with circulating CD8+ T-cell counts. Sampling times were not matched between patients in sustained remission and patients whose disease was progressing, and lymph node repertoires were not examined.

Each clonotype received, on average, approximately 9.9x coverage in deep resolution sequencing performed on a MiSeq, where the target depth lay between 1 in 1 million and 1 in 200,000 T cells. The immunoSEQ hsTCRB Kit was used to generate the TCR beta libraries. The published analysis was carried out like this. ImmunoSEQ Data Assistant and ImmunoSEQ Analyzer were used for data analysis, and V, D and J genes were assigned according to IMGT definitions. Clonality, which ranges from 0 to 1, was calculated as one minus the normalized Shannon entropy of productive rearrangement frequencies. Public clonotype analysis was restricted to overrepresented clonotypes comprising at least 0.05% of each patient's repertoire. Repertoires from about a dozen age-matched healthy donors in immuneACCESS were used as clonality controls. This is the immuneACCESS table as TCRdb keeps it, with only in-frame sequences that have V and J called. A part of the clones is gone; compared with another copy, unresolved V genes explain less than half, and the rest is unexplained. The DNA was the basis for D and trimming; V, J and clone size are from that table. The sample table holds 270,000 or so clones, of which about 72% were seen once. The ten largest account for about 5.8% of the sample.

There are 15 amino acids in the CDR3, from cysteine to phenylalanine inclusive. Only the CDR3 DNA is retained, 45 bases long and in frame from the first base. Reading the germline V gene gives CDR1 SGHDN and CDR2 FVKESK. V has 5 bases trimmed and J has 4 bases trimmed; junction bases matching no gene number 10. Remarks on this clone: The antigen this receptor binds is unknown. No base quality information exists; no much larger clone differs at one position.

The time point tag for this specimen amounts to: progressive disease on ibrutinib. For TCR beta library preparation, roughly 1.8 micrograms of genomic DNA was extracted from cryopreserved PBMCs. Longitudinal blood samples from CLL patients on ibrutinib monotherapy were analyzed using high-throughput TCR beta sequencing. The patients were enrolled in a single-center, open-label phase 2 trial of ibrutinib monotherapy. Sequenced material: PBMCs, taken at disease progression, from a patient treated with ibrutinib. The TCR comes from a human donor with chronic lymphocytic leukemia. The chain is encoded by TRBV14 joined to TRBJ2-5; 7 central bases correspond to TRBD2. The nucleotide sequence reads TGTGCCAGCAGCACCCTCAGCGGGGCCGGAGAGACCCAGTACTTC. This encodes CASSTLSGAGETQYF.